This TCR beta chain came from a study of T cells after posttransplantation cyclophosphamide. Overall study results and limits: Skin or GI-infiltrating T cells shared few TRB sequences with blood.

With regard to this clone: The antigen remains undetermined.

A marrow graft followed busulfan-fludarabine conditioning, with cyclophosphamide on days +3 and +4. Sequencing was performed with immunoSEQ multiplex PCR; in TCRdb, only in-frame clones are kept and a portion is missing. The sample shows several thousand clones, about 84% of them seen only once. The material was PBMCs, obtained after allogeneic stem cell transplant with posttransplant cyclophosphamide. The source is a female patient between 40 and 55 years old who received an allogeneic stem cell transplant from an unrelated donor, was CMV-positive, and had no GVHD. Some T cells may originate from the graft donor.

This CDR3 reads CASSLSGSGRSVGEQYF. CDR3 DNA: TGTGCCAGCAGCTTGTCCGGGTCCGGTCGGTCGGTCGGCGAGCAGTACTTC. The chain joins TRBV5-5 to TRBJ2-7; D ambiguous. The CDR3 runs to 17 residues. Trimming pared 1 base from V and 6 bases from J, leaving 23 bases between. Germline lookup yields CDR1 SGHKS and CDR2 YYEKEE (reference sequence).